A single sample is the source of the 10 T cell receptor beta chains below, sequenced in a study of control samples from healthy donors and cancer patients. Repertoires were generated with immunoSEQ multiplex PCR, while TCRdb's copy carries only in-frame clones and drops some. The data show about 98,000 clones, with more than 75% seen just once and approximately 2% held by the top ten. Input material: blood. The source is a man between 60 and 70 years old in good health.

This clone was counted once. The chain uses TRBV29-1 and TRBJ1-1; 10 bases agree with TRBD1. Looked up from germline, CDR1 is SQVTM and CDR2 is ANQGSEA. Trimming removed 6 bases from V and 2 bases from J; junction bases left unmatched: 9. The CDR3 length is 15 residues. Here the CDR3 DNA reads TGCAGCGTGGGTGGGACAGGGGACCCCAACACTGAAGCTTTCTTT. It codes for CSVGGTGDPNTEAFF.

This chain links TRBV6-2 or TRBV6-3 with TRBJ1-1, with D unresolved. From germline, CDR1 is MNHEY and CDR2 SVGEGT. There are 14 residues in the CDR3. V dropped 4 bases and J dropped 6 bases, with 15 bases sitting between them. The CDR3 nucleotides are TGTGCCAGCAGTTCTGTTTTCGGGGTGGCTGAAGCTTTCTTT. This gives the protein CASSSVFGVAEAFF.

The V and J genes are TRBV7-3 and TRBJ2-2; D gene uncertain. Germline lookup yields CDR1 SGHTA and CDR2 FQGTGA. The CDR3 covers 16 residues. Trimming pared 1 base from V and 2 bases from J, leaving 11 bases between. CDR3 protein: CASSLNARRNTGELFF. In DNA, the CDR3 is TGTGCCAGCAGCTTAAATGCAAGGCGAAACACCGGGGAGCTGTTTTTT.

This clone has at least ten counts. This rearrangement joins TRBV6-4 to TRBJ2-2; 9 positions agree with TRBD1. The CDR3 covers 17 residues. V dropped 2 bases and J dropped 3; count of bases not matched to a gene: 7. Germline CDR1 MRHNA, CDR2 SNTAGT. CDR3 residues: CASSDQIRTGDTGELFF. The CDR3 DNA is TGTGCCAGCAGTGACCAAATTCGGACAGGGGACACCGGGGAGCTGTTTTTT.

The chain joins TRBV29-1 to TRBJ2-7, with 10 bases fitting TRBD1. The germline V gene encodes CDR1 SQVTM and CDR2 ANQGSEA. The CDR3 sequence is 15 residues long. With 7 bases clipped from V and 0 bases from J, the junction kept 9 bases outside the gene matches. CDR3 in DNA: TGCAGCGCCTTGACAGGGGGCATAAGCTCCTACGAGCAGTACTTC. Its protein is CSALTGGISSYEQYF.

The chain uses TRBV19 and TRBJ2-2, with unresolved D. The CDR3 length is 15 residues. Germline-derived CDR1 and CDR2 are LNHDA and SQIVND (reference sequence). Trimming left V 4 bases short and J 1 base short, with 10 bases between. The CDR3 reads CASSKLVENTGELFF. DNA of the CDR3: TGTGCCAGTAGTAAGCTGGTAGAGAACACCGGGGAGCTGTTTTTT.

In DNA form, the CDR3 reads TGTGCCAGCAGCCAAGGCGGGTGGCTAGAGCAGTACTTC. Amino acid sequence: CASSQGGWLEQYF. The V gene is TRBV14, the J gene TRBJ2-7; possible D gene TRBD2, 5 bases. Germline CDR1 SGHDN, CDR2 FVKESK. Between the trimmed V and J ends, which lost 1 base and 7 bases, there was a span of 11 bases. The CDR3 extends over 13 amino acids.

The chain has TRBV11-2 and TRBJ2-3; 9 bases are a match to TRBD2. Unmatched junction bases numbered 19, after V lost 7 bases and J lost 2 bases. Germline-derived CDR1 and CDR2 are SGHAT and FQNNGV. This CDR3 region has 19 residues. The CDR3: CASTLAVAGVSWVTDTQYF. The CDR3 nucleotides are TGTGCCAGCACACTCGCCGTAGCGGGAGTGTCTTGGGTCACAGATACGCAGTATTTT.

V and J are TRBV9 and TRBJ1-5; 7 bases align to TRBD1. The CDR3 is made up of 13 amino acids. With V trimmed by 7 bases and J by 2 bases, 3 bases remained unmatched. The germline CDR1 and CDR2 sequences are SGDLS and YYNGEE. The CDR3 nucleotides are TGTGCCAGCTCCGGGACAGGCAATCAGCCCCAGCATTTT. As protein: CASSGTGNQPQHF.

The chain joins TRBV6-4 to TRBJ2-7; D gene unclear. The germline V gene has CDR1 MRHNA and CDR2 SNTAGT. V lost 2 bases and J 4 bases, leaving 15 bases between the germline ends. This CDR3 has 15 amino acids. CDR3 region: CASSDLSSRGYEQYF. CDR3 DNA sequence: TGTGCCAGCAGTGACCTCAGTAGTAGAGGATACGAGCAGTACTTC.